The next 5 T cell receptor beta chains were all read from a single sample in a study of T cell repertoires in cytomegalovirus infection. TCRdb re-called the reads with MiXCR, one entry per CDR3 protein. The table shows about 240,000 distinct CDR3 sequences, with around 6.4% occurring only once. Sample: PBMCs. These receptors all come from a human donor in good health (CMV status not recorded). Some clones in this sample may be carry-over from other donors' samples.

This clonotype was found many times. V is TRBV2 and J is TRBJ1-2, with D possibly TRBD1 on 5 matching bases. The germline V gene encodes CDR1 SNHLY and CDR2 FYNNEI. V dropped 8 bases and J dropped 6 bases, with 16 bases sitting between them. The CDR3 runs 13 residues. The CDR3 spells CASPGAATNGYTF. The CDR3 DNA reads TGTGCCAGCCCCGGGGCAGCGACGAATGGCTACACCTTC. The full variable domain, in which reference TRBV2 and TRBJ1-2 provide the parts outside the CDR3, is EPEVTQTPSHQVTQMGQEVILRCVPISNHLYFYWYRQILGQKVEFLVSFYNNEISEKSEIFDDQFSVERPDGSNFTLKIRSTKLEDSAMYFCASPGAATNGYTFGSGTRLTVV.

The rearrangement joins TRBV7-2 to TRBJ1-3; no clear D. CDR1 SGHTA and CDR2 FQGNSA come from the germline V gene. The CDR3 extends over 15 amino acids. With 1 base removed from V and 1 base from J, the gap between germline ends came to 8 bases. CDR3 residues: CASSLVAGSGNTIYF. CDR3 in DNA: TGTGCCAGCAGCTTAGTAGCCGGTTCTGGAAACACCATATATTTT. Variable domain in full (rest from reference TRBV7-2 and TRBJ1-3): GAGVSQSPSNKVTEKGKDVELRCDPISGHTALYWYRQSLGQGLEFLIYFQGNSAPDKSGLPSDRFSAERTGGSVSTLTIQRTQQEDSAVYLCASSLVAGSGNTIYFGEGSWLTVV.

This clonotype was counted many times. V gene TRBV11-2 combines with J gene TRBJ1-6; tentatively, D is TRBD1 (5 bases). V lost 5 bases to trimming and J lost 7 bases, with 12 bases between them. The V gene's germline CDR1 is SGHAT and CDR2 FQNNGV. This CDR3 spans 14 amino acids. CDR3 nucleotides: TGTGCCAGCAGCGAAGACAGAATAAATTCACCCCTCCACTTT. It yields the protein CASSEDRINSPLHF. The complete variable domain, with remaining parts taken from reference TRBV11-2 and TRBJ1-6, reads EAGVAQSPRYKIIEKRQSVAFWCNPISGHATLYWYQQILGQGPKLLIQFQNNGVVDDSQLPKDRFSAERLKGVDSTLKIQPAKLEDSAVYLCASSEDRINSPLHFGNGTRLTVT.

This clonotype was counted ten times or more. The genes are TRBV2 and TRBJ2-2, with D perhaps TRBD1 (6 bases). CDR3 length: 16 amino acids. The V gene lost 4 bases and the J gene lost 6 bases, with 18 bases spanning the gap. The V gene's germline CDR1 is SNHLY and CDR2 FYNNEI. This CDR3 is CASSGAHREDAGELFF. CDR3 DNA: TGTGCCAGCAGTGGGGCGCACAGGGAAGACGCCGGGGAGCTGTTTTTT.

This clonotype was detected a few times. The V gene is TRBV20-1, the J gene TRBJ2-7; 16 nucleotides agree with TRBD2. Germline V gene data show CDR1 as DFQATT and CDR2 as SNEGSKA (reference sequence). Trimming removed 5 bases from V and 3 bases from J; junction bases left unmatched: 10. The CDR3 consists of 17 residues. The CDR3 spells CSARGLAGGPSLYEQYF. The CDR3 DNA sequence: TGCAGTGCTCGGGGACTAGCGGGGGGGCCTTCCCTCTACGAGCAGTACTTC.